One and the same sample provided the 23 T cell receptor beta chains below, sequenced in a study of neurological immune-mediated disorders. TCRdb re-derived calls from the 5' RACE reads in MiXCR, one entry per CDR3 protein. The sample lists approximately 50,000 distinct CDR3 sequences, approximately 5.8% occurring once. The sample taken for sequencing was CD4+ T cells from blood. Receptors were obtained from a woman under 30 with multiple sclerosis.

The table lists this clonotype with many counts. For the CDR3, the DNA is TGTGCCAGCAGTTCCGGGACAGGAAGCAATCAGCCCCAGCATTTT. Its protein product is CASSSGTGSNQPQHF. The chain couples TRBV5-5 to TRBJ1-5, with 8 positions matching TRBD1. CDR3 length equals 15 residues. The trim removed 5 bases at V and 1 base at J, leaving 5 bases unmatched. CDR1 is SGHKS and CDR2 is YYEKEE in the germline V gene (reference sequence).

As for this clonotype: One end of the junction does not line up with germline, which may come from a read error. The chain combines TRBV4-3 with TRBJ2-1, with 14 bases identical to TRBD2. Germline CDR1 LGHNA, CDR2 YSLEER. The CDR3 runs 13 residues. The CDR3 region has the DNA TGCGCCAGCAGCCAAGCGACTAGCGGGAGGGCCTGGTTC. It encodes CASSQATSGRAWF.

V is TRBV12-5 and J is TRBJ1-5; no firm D call. Between the trimmed V and J ends, which lost 0 bases and 0 bases, there was a span of 15 bases. The CDR3 sequence is 18 residues long. Germline assignment: CDR1 LGHNT and CDR2 FRNRAP. In DNA form, the CDR3 reads TGTGCTAGTGGTTTGGTAACTCCCAATCTTTATAGCAATCAGCCCCAGCATTTT. Translated: CASGLVTPNLYSNQPQHF.

This clonotype was observed many times. The CDR3 loop reads CSARTSGIPRAYNEQFF. The CDR3 nucleotides read TGCAGTGCTAGGACTAGCGGGATCCCTCGGGCCTACAATGAGCAGTTCTTC. This chain uses TRBV20-1 with TRBJ2-1; 11 bases are a match to TRBD2. Germline V gene lookup returns CDR1 DFQATT and CDR2 SNEGSKA (reference sequence). The V segment lost 3 bases and the J segment 2 bases; nucleotides outside the gene matches: 9. The CDR3 spans 17 residues.

This clonotype was recorded many times. The CDR3 loop is CATSVGERRDTQYF. The CDR3 nucleotides are TGTGCCACCAGTGTGGGGGAACGGCGGGATACGCAGTATTTT. The rearrangement uses TRBV24-1 and TRBJ2-3, with D perhaps assigned TRBD1 or TRBD2 (5 bases each). V was shortened by 5 bases and J by 6 bases, with 14 bases between the two germline ends. The CDR3 is 14 residues long. The germline V gene encodes CDR1 KGHDR and CDR2 SFDVKD.

The rearrangement uses TRBV27 and TRBJ2-3; D is tentatively TRBD1 or TRBD2 (5 bases each). The CDR3 totals 16 residues. Germline V gene sequence: CDR1 MNHEY, CDR2 SMNVEV (reference sequence). Trimming shortened V by 7 bases and J by 6 bases, and 23 bases separated the two germline ends. The chain's CDR3 is CASIRLATATGDTQYF. The CDR3 DNA follows: TGTGCCAGCATCCGTTTAGCGACAGCCACGGGGGATACGCAGTATTTT.

This clonotype was found many times. This chain connects TRBV6-6 to TRBJ2-3; 7 nucleotides line up with TRBD1. Trimming removed 6 bases from V and 2 bases from J; junction bases left unmatched: 8. This CDR3 has 15 residues. CDR1 is MNHNY, CDR2 SVGAGI, per germline (reference sequence). This CDR3 is CASSRTGTYTDTQYF. CDR3 sequence (DNA): TGTGCCAGCAGCAGGACAGGAACTTACACAGATACGCAGTATTTT.

This clonotype was recorded at least ten times. V and J are TRBV7-9 and TRBJ1-4, with TRBD1 matching 9 bases. CDR3 length equals 16 residues. Germline lookup yields CDR1 SEHNR and CDR2 FQNEAQ (reference sequence). J gave up 2 bases and V 5 bases, and 6 bases lay outside the gene matches. For the CDR3, the DNA is TGTGCCAGCAGCCGTCGGGACAGGGCGACTAATGAAAAACTGTTTTTT. Translating gives CASSRRDRATNEKLFF.

This chain links TRBV20-1 with TRBJ1-3; D is possibly TRBD1 (5 bases). The V gene's germline CDR1 is DFQATT and CDR2 SNEGSKA (reference sequence). V dropped 0 bases and J dropped 4 bases, with 10 bases sitting between them. The CDR3 has 14 residues. CDR3 DNA sequence: TGCAGTGCTAGAGAGAAAGGGACCGGAAACACCATATATTTT. Its translation is CSAREKGTGNTIYF.

The J gene is TRBJ2-3, the V gene TRBV18, with D possibly called TRBD1 or TRBD2 (5 bases each). CDR3 length: 14 residues. Germline lookup yields CDR1 KGHSH and CDR2 LQKENI. V was shortened by 2 bases and J by 0 bases, with 6 bases between the two germline ends. In DNA form, the CDR3 reads TGTGCCAGCTCACCAGGGGGAAGCACAGATACGCAGTATTTT. Protein sequence: CASSPGGSTDTQYF. Based on the CDR3 plus reference TRBV18 and TRBJ2-3, the full variable domain is NAGVMQNPRHLVRRRGQEARLRCSPMKGHSHVYWYRQLPEEGLKFMVYLQKENIIDESGMPKERFSAEFPKEGPSILRIQQVVRGDSAAYFCASSPGGSTDTQYFGPGTRLTVL.

This clonotype was detected many times. The V and J genes are TRBV11-2 and TRBJ2-1; 11 positions match TRBD1. Losses at the gene ends were 3 bases for V and 9 bases for J; bases not matched to a gene: 7. CDR3 size: 15 residues. Germline V CDR1 and CDR2: SGHAT, FQNNGV. CDR3 nucleotides: TGTGCCAGCAGCTTCAAAGGACAGGGGGCGTTTGAGCAGTTCTTC. Translated: CASSFKGQGAFEQFF.

This clonotype was picked up many times. The chain recombines TRBV7-2 with TRBJ2-5; D is perhaps TRBD2 (5 bases). The CDR3 runs 13 residues. CDR1 SGHTA and CDR2 FQGNSA come from the germline V gene. The V end was cut by 5 bases, the J end by 3 bases, with 10 bases between. CDR3 DNA: TGTGCCAGCAGCCCACACGGGAAAGAGACCCAGTACTTC. Translated: CASSPHGKETQYF.

This clonotype was detected many times. The chain uses TRBV19 and TRBJ1-1, with D possibly TRBD1 on 6 matching bases. This CDR3 is built from 13 residues. Germline V gene sequence: CDR1 LNHDA, CDR2 SQIVND (reference sequence). V was clipped by 6 bases and J by 4 bases, with 12 bases between them. Written as DNA, the CDR3 is TGTGCCAGTAGCCGAACAGGGCGCACTGAAGCTTTCTTT. Its translation is CASSRTGRTEAFF.

In nucleotides, the CDR3 is TGTGCCAGCAGCTTAATGCCTAGCGGGGGGACCGGGGAGCTGTTTTTT. It specifies CASSLMPSGGTGELFF. The V call is TRBV7-3, the J call TRBJ2-2; 11 positions match TRBD2. V lost 1 base to trimming and J lost 5 bases; unmatched junction nucleotides: 3. Germline CDR1 and CDR2: SGHTA and FQGTGA. The CDR3 contains 16 residues. Full variable domain (remainder filled in from reference TRBV7-3 and TRBJ2-2): GAGVSQTPSNKVTEKGKYVELRCDPISGHTALYWYRQSLGQGPEFLIYFQGTGAADDSGLPNDRFFAVRPEGSVSTLKIQRTERGDSAVYLCASSLMPSGGTGELFFGEGSRLTVL.

In this sample, this clonotype turned up many times. The chain combines TRBV12-5 with TRBJ2-7; no clear D. V was cut by 7 bases and J by 0 bases, with 22 bases left in between. The CDR3 spans 17 residues. Germline V gives CDR1 LGHNT, CDR2 FRNRAP. The CDR3 nucleotides read TGTGCTAGTGCCGTTCCATATCCGTCCTTGGGCTCCTACGAGCAGTACGTC. This encodes CASAVPYPSLGSYEQYV.

The sample holds many counts of this clonotype. CDR3 loop: CAISEKRNTQYF. CDR3 DNA: TGTGCCATCAGTGAGAAACGAAATACGCAGTATTTT. The chain couples TRBV10-3 to TRBJ2-3; D call uncertain. CDR1 and CDR2 (germline): ENHRY, SYGVKD. The CDR3 length is 12 residues. Between the trimmed V and J ends, which lost 2 bases and 7 bases, there was a span of 7 bases.

This clonotype was recorded many times. The chain has TRBV12-3 or TRBV12-4 and TRBJ1-2; D uncertain. The CDR3 covers 14 residues. Trimming took 5 bases from V and 4 from J, leaving 14 bases between them. DNA for the CDR3: TGTGCCAGCAGTCCCGGGCCTGTCCCCTATGGCTACACCTTC. Protein: CASSPGPVPYGYTF.

The chain recombines TRBV7-2 with TRBJ1-1, with D perhaps matching TRBD1 (5 bases). The V gene lost 4 bases and the J gene lost 0 bases, with 6 bases spanning the gap. The germline CDR1 and CDR2 sequences are SGHTA and FQGNSA. The CDR3 consists of 13 residues. The CDR3 sequence is CASSSDMNTEAFF. CDR3 DNA sequence: TGTGCCAGCAGCTCGGACATGAACACTGAAGCTTTCTTT.

The rearrangement links TRBV7-2 to TRBJ2-7; D is tentatively TRBD1 or TRBD2 (5 bases each). This CDR3 is built from 12 residues. Trimming removed 5 bases at V and 7 bases at J, with 12 bases between. CDR1 and CDR2 (germline): SGHTA, FQGNSA. The CDR3: CASSTRDGEQYV. The CDR3 bases are TGTGCCAGCAGCACCAGGGACGGTGAGCAGTACGTC.

This clonotype was seen only a few times. The CDR3 loop reads CASRTDRYNQPQHF. Here the CDR3 DNA reads TGTGCCAGTAGGACAGACCGTTACAATCAGCCCCAGCATTTT. The V gene is TRBV19, the J gene TRBJ1-5, with D perhaps matching TRBD1 (5 bases). Germline CDR1 reads LNHDA; CDR2 reads SQIVND (reference sequence). This CDR3 comprises 14 residues. Trimming removed 6 bases at V and 3 bases at J, with 12 bases between.

The table lists this clonotype with many counts. This chain connects TRBV9 to TRBJ1-3; possible D gene TRBD1, 5 bases. V lost 3 bases, J lost 9 bases, and 10 bases lay in between. This CDR3 has 12 residues. Germline loops: CDR1 SGDLS, CDR2 YYNGEE. CDR3: CASSGEGSTIYF. For the CDR3, the DNA is TGTGCCAGCAGCGGAGAGGGGAGCACCATATATTTT.

Many counts were recorded for this clonotype. This sequence joins TRBV6-2 or TRBV6-3 and TRBJ2-7; possibly TRBD2 for D (5 bases). This CDR3 has 14 amino acids. Germline assignment: CDR1 MNHEY and CDR2 SVGEGT. The V and J ends lost 2 bases and 2 bases respectively, with 10 bases between them. The DNA of the CDR3 is TGTGCCAGCAGTTACCCGGGATCCACCTACGAGCAGTACGTC. Residues: CASSYPGSTYEQYV.

Note on this clonotype: At one boundary the junction diverges from the germline segment, which might be a read error. The chain links TRBV20-1 to TRBJ2-1; tentatively, D is TRBD1 or TRBD2 (5 bases each). The CDR3 has 12 amino acids. Per germline, CDR1 DFQATT and CDR2 SNEGSKA (reference sequence). The CDR3 sequence is CSVRGVLVEQFF. In DNA form, the CDR3 reads TGCAGTGTTAGAGGGGTTCTAGTTGAGCAGTTCTTC.